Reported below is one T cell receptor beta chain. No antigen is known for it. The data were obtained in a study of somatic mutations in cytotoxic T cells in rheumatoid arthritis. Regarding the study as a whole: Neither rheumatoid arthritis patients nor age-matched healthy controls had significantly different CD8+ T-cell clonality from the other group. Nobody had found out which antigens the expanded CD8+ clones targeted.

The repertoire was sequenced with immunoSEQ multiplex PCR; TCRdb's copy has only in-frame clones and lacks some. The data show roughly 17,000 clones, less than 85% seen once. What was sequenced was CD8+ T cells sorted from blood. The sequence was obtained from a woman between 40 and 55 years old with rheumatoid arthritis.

DNA of the CDR3: TGCGCCAGCAGCCACGGTCCGGAGGGGAGAAACACCATATATTTT. Amino acid sequence: CASSHGPEGRNTIYF. The chain recombines TRBV4-1 with TRBJ1-3; tentatively, D is TRBD1 (5 bases). Trimming took off 3 bases at V and 5 bases at J, with 14 bases between the two ends. Germline CDR1 and CDR2: MGHRA and YSYEKL. The CDR3 contains 15 residues.